Below, 14 T cell receptor beta chains from the same sample are listed, as sequenced in a study of spatial heterogeneity in lung cancer (dated by TCRdb to about 2019). The time point tag for this specimen amounts to: sample taken at primary tumor resection. For TCR sequencing, whole RNA was extracted from tumor and nontumor lung tissue, or from cryopreserved PBMC samples, and no cell sorting was done. The library came from 5' RACE. The sequencer listed for this sample is NextSeq 500. In TCRdb, the public reads were trimmed at Q25 with fastp and aligned with MiXCR, with productive beta chains retained. Entries that share a CDR3 protein sequence are merged under the most common genes and DNA. The sample includes 82,000 or so distinct CDR3 sequences, with roughly 12% observed a single time. 4.5% to 5.5% of the sample comes from the top ten. The material was PBMCs, obtained at surgery. Receptors were obtained from a male donor with early-stage non-small cell lung cancer.

This clonotype showed up just a few times. The DNA for the CDR3 is TGTGCCACCAGCAGAGATTGGGCGTCAGCGAACACTGAAGCTTTCTTT. Amino acid sequence: CATSRDWASANTEAFF. The chain carries TRBV15 and TRBJ1-1; D not resolved. CDR1 and CDR2 from the germline V gene are LNHNV and YYDKDF (reference sequence). V was trimmed by 0 bases and J by 1 base, leaving 12 bases between them. CDR3 length: 16 amino acids.

This clonotype was recorded a few times. V usage is TRBV19 and J usage is TRBJ2-7; D is unclear. In germline, CDR1 is LNHDA, CDR2 SQIVND (reference sequence). V gave up 6 bases and J gave up 3 bases, with 12 bases separating them. The CDR3 is 13 amino acids. The DNA for the CDR3 is TGTGCCAGTAGCCCTGGGTGGGTCTACGAGCAGTACTTC. Protein sequence: CASSPGWVYEQYF.

There are a few counts of this clonotype. The genes are TRBV10-2 and TRBJ2-7, with 10 positions matching TRBD1. The trim removed 6 bases at V and 3 bases at J, leaving 8 bases unmatched. The germline gives CDR1 WSHSY, CDR2 SAAADI. The CDR3 spans 15 residues. The CDR3 loop reads CASSGPGTGDYEQYF. The CDR3 region has the DNA TGCGCCAGCAGCGGACCCGGGACAGGGGACTACGAGCAGTACTTC.

Relative to its sample, this clonotype is medium-sized. The chain employs TRBV29-1 and TRBJ1-1; D perhaps matches TRBD1 (5 bases). V was trimmed by 7 bases and J by 12 bases, leaving 18 bases between them. Germline values: CDR1 SQVTM, CDR2 ANQGSEA. The CDR3 totals 11 residues. This CDR3 is CSANSQGGTFF. The CDR3 DNA reads TGCAGCGCAAACTCCCAGGGTGGAACTTTCTTT.

This chain links TRBV7-9 with TRBJ2-7; D gene uncertain. The germline CDR1 and CDR2 sequences are SEHNR and FQNEAQ (reference sequence). The CDR3 has 13 residues. Trimming removed 7 bases at V and 5 bases at J, with 15 bases between. CDR3 in amino acids: CASTPGPLNEQYF. The CDR3 DNA reads TGTGCCAGCACCCCCGGGCCACTCAACGAGCAGTACTTC.

For this clonotype: Lacking the conserved final phenylalanine or tryptophan, this CDR3 likely reflects a read error. The chain links TRBV3-1 to TRBJ2-3, with 13 bases identical to TRBD2. The V and J ends lost 4 bases and 0 bases, in that order; junction bases with no gene match: 4. The CDR3 length is 17 residues. Germline V gives CDR1 LGHDT, CDR2 YNNKEL (reference sequence). CDR3 DNA: TGTGCCAGCAGCCGGGGACTAGCGGGGTCAAGCACAGATACGCAGTATTTA. Protein product: CASSRGLAGSSTDTQYL.

J is TRBJ1-1 and V is TRBV29-1; no clear D gene. The CDR3 consists of 12 residues. Trimming took off 6 bases at V and 9 bases at J, with 17 bases between the two ends. Germline-derived CDR1 and CDR2 are SQVTM and ANQGSEA. CDR3 DNA: TGCAGCGTAACTGAAACCGGAGTCCAAGCTTTCTTT. Encoded protein: CSVTETGVQAFF.

This clonotype appeared a few times. This sequence joins TRBV6-1 and TRBJ2-7, with D tentatively TRBD1 (5 bases). The V end was cut by 4 bases, the J end by 2 bases, with 15 bases between. The CDR3 sequence is 15 residues long. The germline CDR1 and CDR2 sequences are MNHNS and SASEGT. This chain's CDR3 is CASSVSTAPPYEQYF. Here the CDR3 DNA reads TGTGCCAGCAGTGTTTCGACAGCTCCCCCCTACGAGCAGTACTTC.

The chain has TRBV19 and TRBJ2-4; perhaps TRBD2 as D (5 bases). Per the germline V gene, CDR1 is LNHDA and CDR2 is SQIVND (reference sequence). Trimming took 5 bases from V and 3 from J, leaving 14 bases between them. The CDR3 is 15 residues long. The CDR3 loop reads CASSPGEAGKNIQYF. The CDR3 DNA is TGTGCCAGTAGTCCCGGAGAGGCGGGCAAAAACATTCAGTACTTC.

This clonotype appeared a few times. V and J are TRBV5-1 and TRBJ2-5; D remains unclear. Germline-derived CDR1 and CDR2 are SGHRS and YFSETQ. Deletions cut 4 bases from V and 1 base from J, with 8 bases between. This CDR3 has 13 amino acids. In nucleotides, the CDR3 is TGCGCCAGCAGCACCTGGTTCCAAGAGACCCAGTACTTC. Amino acids: CASSTWFQETQYF.

In this sample, this clonotype turned up a few times. This chain links TRBV3-1 with TRBJ1-1, with D unclear. Trimming pared 6 bases from V and 0 bases from J, leaving 8 bases between. This CDR3 is built from 13 residues. Germline loops: CDR1 LGHDT, CDR2 YNNKEL (reference sequence). Here the CDR3 DNA reads TGTGCCAGCAGACAGTCAATGAACACTGAAGCTTTCTTT. It specifies CASRQSMNTEAFF.

V gene TRBV2 combines with J gene TRBJ2-1; D might be TRBD2 (6 bases). Germline-derived CDR1 and CDR2 are SNHLY and FYNNEI. The V gene lost 8 bases and the J gene lost 4 bases, with 18 bases spanning the gap. The CDR3 is 15 amino acids. CDR3 sequence (DNA): TGTGCCAGCTCCCTTCCGGTAGCGGCTTACAATGAGCAGTTCTTC. It encodes CASSLPVAAYNEQFF.

The chain joins TRBV24-1 to TRBJ2-3; D is ambiguous. V was trimmed by 5 bases and J by 4 bases, leaving 12 bases between them. CDR1 is KGHDR, CDR2 SFDVKD, per germline. The CDR3 covers 14 residues. The CDR3 here is CATSGSAMADTQYF. The CDR3 DNA is TGTGCCACCAGTGGCTCAGCGATGGCAGATACGCAGTATTTT.

The chain couples TRBV6-1 to TRBJ2-6; no reliable D call. Trimming removed 8 bases from V and 0 bases from J, with 14 bases in between. The germline CDR1 and CDR2 sequences are MNHNS and SASEGT. The CDR3 consists of 16 residues. CDR3 residues: CASHTEQISGANVLTF. Written as DNA, the CDR3 is TGTGCCAGCCATACAGAACAAATCTCTGGGGCCAACGTCCTGACTTTC.